Listed below are T cell receptor beta chains from one sample, sequenced in a study of CD8+CD57+ T cells in acquired aplastic anemia. TCRdb called the reads again in MiXCR, with one record for every CDR3 protein. Altogether a few hundred thousand distinct CDR3 sequences are present, approximately 33% being singletons, with the ten largest covering 0.8% to 0.85%. Sequencing input: sorted CD4+, CD8+, or CD8+CD57+ T cells (not recorded which) from PBMCs. All receptors derive from a human donor with aplastic anemia. Both conserved end residues are part of each CDR3. D genes are given only for firm matches. Clone size, where shown, is once, few, many, or a class for clones that have expanded.

>many|TRBV11-1|NA|TRBJ2-7
CASSSLAAQSSYEQYF
TGTGCCAGCAGCTCGTTAGCGGCCCAGAGCTCCTACGAGCAGTACTTC
>few|TRBV20-1|TRBD2|TRBJ2-7
CSARGTSGHYEQYF
TGCAGTGCTAGAGGGACTAGCGGACACTACGAGCAGTACTTC
>NA|TRBV6-5|TRBD1|TRBJ1-2
CASSYLTGGHGYTF
TGTGCCAGCAGTTATCTCACAGGGGGCCATGGCTACACCTTC
>NA|TRBV6-5|NA|TRBJ1-2
CASSYSLSGPYGYTF
TGTGCCAGCAGTTACTCTCTATCAGGGCCCTATGGCTACACCTTC
>many|TRBV7-9|NA|TRBJ1-2
CASSLAAYGYTF
TGTGCCAGCAGCTTAGCGGCCTATGGCTACACCTTC
>once|TRBV7-8|TRBD2|TRBJ2-2
CASSREEQRGTGELFF
TGTGCCAGCAGCCGCGAGGAGCAGCGGGGCACCGGGGAGCTGTTTTTT
>few|TRBV24-1|NA|TRBJ2-7
CASSSSPFYEQYF
TGTGCCAGCAGTTCTAGTCCCTTCTACGAGCAGTACTTC
>many|TRBV14|NA|TRBJ1-2
CASSQKGQHGYTF
TGTGCCAGCAGCCAAAAGGGACAACACGGCTACACCTTC
>NA|TRBV6-2/TRBV6-3|NA|TRBJ1-5
CASSYGWTVPRFINQPQHF
TGTGCCAGCAGTTACGGCTGGACAGTACCTCGTTTTATCAATCAGCCCCAGCATTTT
>many|TRBV29-1|TRBD1|TRBJ1-1
CSARTGRPTEAFF
TGCAGCGCCCGGACAGGGAGGCCCACTGAAGCTTTCTTT
>NA|TRBV7-2|TRBD1|TRBJ2-2
CASSLAQGAGELFF
TGTGCCAGCAGCTTAGCCCAGGGGGCCGGGGAGCTGTTTTTT
>once|TRBV19|TRBD1|TRBJ1-1
CASRRQGTEASF
TGTGCCAGTCGCAGACAGGGAACTGAAGCTTCCTTT
>NA|TRBV25-1|NA|TRBJ2-3
CASSQEPISLRGTDTQYF
TGTGCCAGCAGCCAGGAACCGATATCTCTCCGCGGCACAGATACGCAGTATTTT
>many|TRBV6-4|NA|TRBJ1-5
CASSQGEDQPQHF
TGTGCCAGCAGTCAAGGGGAAGATCAGCCCCAGCATTTT
>NA|TRBV10-3|NA|TRBJ1-2
CAISDGRGKVDYGYTF
TGTGCCATCAGTGATGGGAGAGGTAAAGTAGACTATGGCTACACCTTC
>NA|TRBV12-3/TRBV12-4|NA|TRBJ1-1
CASSFHDSEAFF
TGTGCCAGCAGTTTTCATGACTCTGAAGCTTTCTTT
>many|TRBV10-3|NA|TRBJ1-3
CAISESSVPGNTIYF
TGTGCCATCAGTGAGTCGAGCGTCCCTGGAAACACCATATATTTT
>NA|TRBV2|TRBD1|TRBJ1-2
CASRGQGLYGYTF
TGTGCCAGCCGGGGACAGGGGCTGTATGGCTACACCTTC
>NA|TRBV5-1|NA|TRBJ1-1
CASMGGAVNTEAFF
TGCGCCAGCATGGGGGGCGCGGTGAACACTGAAGCTTTCTTT
>NA|TRBV2|TRBD1|TRBJ2-2
CASRPDRVAPGELFF
TGTGCCAGCAGACCGGACAGGGTGGCCCCGGGGGAGCTGTTTTTT
>once|TRBV20-1|TRBD1|TRBJ1-4
CSAPVQGGNERLFF
TGCAGTGCACCGGTGCAGGGGGGTAATGAAAGACTGTTTTTT
>NA|TRBV4-1|TRBD1|TRBJ2-7
CASSQDARAGGGRRDREQYF
TGCGCCAGCAGCCAAGATGCGAGGGCAGGGGGCGGTCGGCGTGACCGGGAGCAGTACTTC
>many|TRBV2|NA|TRBJ1-5
CASRIAIVGQPQHF
TGTGCCAGCAGGATTGCTATAGTAGGTCAGCCCCAGCATTTT
>few|TRBV20-1|TRBD1|TRBJ1-1
CSASNRGNTEAFF
TGCAGTGCTAGTAACAGGGGGAACACTGAAGCTTTCTTT
>many|TRBV15|NA|TRBJ1-5
CATSREHNSNQPQHF
TGTGCCACCAGCAGAGAGCATAATAGCAATCAGCCCCAGCATTTT
>NA|TRBV2|NA|TRBJ1-1
CASSYGRVNTEAFF
TGTGCCAGCAGTTACGGCAGGGTGAACACTGAAGCTTTCTTT
>NA|TRBV5-1|NA|TRBJ1-1
CASSFEDGGGTEAFF
TGCGCCAGCAGCTTTGAGGACGGCGGGGGAACTGAAGCTTTCTTT
>many|TRBV9|NA|TRBJ2-7
CASSPGLPYEQYF
TGTGCCAGCAGCCCCGGACTACCCTACGAGCAGTACTTC
>NA|TRBV6-1|NA|TRBJ1-6
CASSPSDRVSSPLHF
TGTGCCAGCTCACCGAGCGACCGCGTCTCTTCACCCCTCCACTTT
>once|TRBV24-1|NA|TRBJ1-6
CATSVRGPAAPLHF
TGTGCCACCAGTGTCCGGGGCCCGGCGGCACCCCTCCACTTT
>NA|TRBV30|NA|TRBJ2-7
CAWNRDGDEQYF
TGTGCCTGGAACAGGGATGGGGACGAGCAGTACTTC
>many|TRBV7-2|NA|TRBJ1-6
CASSLFLGPGRSPLHF
TGTGCCAGCAGCTTATTCCTTGGACCGGGGAGGTCACCCCTCCACTTT
>many|TRBV7-2|TRBD1|TRBJ1-2
CASSQNRGQGDGYTF
TGTGCCAGCAGCCAAAACCGGGGACAGGGGGACGGCTACACCTTC